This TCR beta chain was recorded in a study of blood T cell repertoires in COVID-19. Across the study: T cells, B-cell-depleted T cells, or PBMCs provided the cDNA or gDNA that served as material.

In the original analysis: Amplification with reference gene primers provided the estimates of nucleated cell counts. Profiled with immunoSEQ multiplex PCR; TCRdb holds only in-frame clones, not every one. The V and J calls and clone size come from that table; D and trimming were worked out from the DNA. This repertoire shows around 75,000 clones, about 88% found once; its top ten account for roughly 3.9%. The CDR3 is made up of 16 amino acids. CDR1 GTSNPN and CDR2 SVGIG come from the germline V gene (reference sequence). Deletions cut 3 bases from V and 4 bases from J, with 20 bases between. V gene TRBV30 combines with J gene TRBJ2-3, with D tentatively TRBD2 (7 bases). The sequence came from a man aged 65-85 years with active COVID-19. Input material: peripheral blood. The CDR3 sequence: CAWSRRRGGGPDTQYF. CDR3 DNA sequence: TGTGCCTGGAGCCGGAGAAGGGGAGGGGGGCCAGATACGCAGTATTTT.